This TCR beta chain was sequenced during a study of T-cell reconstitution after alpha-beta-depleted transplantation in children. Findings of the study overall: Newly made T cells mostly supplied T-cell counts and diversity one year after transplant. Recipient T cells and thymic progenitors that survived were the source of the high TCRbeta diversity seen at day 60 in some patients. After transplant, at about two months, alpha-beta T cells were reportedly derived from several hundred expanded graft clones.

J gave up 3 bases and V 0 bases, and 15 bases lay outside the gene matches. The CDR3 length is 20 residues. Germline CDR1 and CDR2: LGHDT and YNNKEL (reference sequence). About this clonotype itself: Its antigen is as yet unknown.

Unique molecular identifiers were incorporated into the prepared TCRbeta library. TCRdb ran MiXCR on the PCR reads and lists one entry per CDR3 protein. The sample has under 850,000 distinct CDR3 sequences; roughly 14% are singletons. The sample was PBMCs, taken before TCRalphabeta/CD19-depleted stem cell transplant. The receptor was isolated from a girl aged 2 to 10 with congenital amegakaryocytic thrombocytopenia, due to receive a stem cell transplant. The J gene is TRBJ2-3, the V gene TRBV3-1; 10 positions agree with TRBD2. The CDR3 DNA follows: TGTGCCAGCAGCCAAGAACTGCTAGCGGGAGTGGGATGGGGAACAGATACGCAGTATTTT. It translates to CASSQELLAGVGWGTDTQYF.